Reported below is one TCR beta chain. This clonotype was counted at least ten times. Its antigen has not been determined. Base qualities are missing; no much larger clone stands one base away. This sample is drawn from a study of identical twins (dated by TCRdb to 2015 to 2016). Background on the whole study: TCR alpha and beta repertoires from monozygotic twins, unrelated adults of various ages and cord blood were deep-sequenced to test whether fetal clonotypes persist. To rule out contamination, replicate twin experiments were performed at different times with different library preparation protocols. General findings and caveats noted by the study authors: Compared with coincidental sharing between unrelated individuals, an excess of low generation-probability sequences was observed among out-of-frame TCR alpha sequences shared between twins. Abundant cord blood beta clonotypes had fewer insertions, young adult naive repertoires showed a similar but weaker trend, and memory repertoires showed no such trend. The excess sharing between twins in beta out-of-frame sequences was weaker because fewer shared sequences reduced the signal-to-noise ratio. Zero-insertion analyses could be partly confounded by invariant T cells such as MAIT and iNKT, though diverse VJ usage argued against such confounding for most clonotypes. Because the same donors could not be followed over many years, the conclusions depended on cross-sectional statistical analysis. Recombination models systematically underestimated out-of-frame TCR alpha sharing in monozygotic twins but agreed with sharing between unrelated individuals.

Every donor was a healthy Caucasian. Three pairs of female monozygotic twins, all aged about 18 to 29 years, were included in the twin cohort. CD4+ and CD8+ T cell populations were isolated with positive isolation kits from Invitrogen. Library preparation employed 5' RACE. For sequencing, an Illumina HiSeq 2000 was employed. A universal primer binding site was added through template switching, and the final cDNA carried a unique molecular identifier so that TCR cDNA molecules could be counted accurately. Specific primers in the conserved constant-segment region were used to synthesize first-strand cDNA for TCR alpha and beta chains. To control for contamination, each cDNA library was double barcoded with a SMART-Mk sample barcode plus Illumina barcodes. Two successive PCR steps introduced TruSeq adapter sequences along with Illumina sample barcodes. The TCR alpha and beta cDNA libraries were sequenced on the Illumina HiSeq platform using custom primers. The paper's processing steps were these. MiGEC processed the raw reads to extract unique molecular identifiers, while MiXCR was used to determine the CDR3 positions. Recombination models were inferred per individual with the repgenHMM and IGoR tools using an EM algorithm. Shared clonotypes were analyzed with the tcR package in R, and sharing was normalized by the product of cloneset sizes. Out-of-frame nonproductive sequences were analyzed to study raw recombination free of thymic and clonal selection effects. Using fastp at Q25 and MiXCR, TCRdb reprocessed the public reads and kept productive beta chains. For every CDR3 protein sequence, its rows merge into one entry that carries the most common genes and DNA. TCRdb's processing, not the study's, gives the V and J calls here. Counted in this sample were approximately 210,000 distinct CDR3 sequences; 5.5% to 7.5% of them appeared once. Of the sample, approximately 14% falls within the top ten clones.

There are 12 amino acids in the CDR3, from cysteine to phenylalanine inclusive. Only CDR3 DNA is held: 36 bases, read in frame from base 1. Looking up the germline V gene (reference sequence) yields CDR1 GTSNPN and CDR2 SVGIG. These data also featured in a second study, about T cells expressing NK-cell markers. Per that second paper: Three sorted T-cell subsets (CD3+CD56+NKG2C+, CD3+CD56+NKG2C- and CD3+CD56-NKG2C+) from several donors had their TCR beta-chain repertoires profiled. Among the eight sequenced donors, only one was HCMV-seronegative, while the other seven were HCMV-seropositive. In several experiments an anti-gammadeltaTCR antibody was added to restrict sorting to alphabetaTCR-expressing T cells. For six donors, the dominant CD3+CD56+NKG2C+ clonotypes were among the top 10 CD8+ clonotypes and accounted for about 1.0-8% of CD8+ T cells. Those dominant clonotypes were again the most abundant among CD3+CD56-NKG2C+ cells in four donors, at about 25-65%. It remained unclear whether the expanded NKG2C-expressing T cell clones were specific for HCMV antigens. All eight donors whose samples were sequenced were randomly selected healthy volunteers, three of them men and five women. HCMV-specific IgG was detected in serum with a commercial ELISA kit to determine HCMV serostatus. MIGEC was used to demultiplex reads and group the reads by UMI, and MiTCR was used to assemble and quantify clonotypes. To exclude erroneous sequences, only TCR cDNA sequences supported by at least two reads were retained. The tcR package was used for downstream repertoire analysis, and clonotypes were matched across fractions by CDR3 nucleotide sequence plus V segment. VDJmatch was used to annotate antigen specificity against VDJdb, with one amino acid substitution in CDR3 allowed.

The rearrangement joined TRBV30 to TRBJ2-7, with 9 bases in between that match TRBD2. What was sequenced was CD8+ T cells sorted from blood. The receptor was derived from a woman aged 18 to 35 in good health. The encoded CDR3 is CATGTSSAEQYF. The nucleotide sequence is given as TGTGCGACCGGGACTAGCTCGGCCGAGCAGTACTTC.